Listed here are 2 T cell receptor beta chains from one sample, sequenced in a study of graft-versus-host responses after intestinal transplantation (TCRdb year 2021). Library creation used the immunoSEQ multiplex PCR assay. Imported from immuneACCESS, the table was reduced by TCRdb to in-frame sequences with V and J called. These copies leave out some clones; in studies compared against another copy, an unresolved V gene accounts for under half, and the cause of the remainder is not known. The sample table holds tens of thousands of clones, of which 92% were seen once. The ten biggest clones cover under 0.85% of the sample. The starting material was PBMCs, obtained 98 days after intestinal transplantation. The receptors stem from a human patient who received an intestinal transplant, so some T cells may come from the graft donor.

V gene TRBV9 combines with J gene TRBJ2-2; D gene ambiguous. Germline lookup yields CDR1 SGDLS and CDR2 YYNGEE. Trimming cost V 2 bases and J 4 bases, with 3 bases left between them. CDR3 length: 12 amino acids. This CDR3 reads CASSVTTGELFF. The CDR3 DNA reads as TGTGCCAGCAGCGTCACCACCGGGGAGCTGTTTTTT.

V usage is TRBV6-5 and J usage is TRBJ2-7, with 9 bases that match TRBD1. The J segment lost 6 bases and the V segment lost 7 bases, leaving 7 bases of the junction unmatched. Germline CDR1 is MNHEY and CDR2 is SVGAGI. CDR3 length: 13 amino acids. The chain's CDR3 is CASTTGGAGEQYF. The CDR3 DNA is TGTGCCAGCACGACAGGGGGAGCGGGCGAGCAGTACTTC.